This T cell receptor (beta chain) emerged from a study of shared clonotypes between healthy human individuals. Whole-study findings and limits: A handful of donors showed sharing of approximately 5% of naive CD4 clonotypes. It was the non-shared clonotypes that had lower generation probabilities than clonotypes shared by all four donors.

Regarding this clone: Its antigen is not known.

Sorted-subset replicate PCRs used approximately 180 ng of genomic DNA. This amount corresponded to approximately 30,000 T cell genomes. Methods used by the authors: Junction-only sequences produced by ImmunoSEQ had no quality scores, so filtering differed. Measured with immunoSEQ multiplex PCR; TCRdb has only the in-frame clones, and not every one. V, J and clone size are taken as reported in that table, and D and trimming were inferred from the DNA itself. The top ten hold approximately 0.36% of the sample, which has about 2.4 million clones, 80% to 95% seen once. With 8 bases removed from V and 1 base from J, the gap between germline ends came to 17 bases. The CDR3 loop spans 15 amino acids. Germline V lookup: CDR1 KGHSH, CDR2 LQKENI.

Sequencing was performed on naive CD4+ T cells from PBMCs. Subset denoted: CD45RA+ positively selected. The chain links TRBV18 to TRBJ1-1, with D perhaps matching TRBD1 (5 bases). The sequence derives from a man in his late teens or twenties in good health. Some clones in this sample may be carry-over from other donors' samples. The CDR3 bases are TGTGCCAGCACGCCTCATACAGGCGGGAACACTGAAGCTTTCTTT. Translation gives CASTPHTGGNTEAFF.